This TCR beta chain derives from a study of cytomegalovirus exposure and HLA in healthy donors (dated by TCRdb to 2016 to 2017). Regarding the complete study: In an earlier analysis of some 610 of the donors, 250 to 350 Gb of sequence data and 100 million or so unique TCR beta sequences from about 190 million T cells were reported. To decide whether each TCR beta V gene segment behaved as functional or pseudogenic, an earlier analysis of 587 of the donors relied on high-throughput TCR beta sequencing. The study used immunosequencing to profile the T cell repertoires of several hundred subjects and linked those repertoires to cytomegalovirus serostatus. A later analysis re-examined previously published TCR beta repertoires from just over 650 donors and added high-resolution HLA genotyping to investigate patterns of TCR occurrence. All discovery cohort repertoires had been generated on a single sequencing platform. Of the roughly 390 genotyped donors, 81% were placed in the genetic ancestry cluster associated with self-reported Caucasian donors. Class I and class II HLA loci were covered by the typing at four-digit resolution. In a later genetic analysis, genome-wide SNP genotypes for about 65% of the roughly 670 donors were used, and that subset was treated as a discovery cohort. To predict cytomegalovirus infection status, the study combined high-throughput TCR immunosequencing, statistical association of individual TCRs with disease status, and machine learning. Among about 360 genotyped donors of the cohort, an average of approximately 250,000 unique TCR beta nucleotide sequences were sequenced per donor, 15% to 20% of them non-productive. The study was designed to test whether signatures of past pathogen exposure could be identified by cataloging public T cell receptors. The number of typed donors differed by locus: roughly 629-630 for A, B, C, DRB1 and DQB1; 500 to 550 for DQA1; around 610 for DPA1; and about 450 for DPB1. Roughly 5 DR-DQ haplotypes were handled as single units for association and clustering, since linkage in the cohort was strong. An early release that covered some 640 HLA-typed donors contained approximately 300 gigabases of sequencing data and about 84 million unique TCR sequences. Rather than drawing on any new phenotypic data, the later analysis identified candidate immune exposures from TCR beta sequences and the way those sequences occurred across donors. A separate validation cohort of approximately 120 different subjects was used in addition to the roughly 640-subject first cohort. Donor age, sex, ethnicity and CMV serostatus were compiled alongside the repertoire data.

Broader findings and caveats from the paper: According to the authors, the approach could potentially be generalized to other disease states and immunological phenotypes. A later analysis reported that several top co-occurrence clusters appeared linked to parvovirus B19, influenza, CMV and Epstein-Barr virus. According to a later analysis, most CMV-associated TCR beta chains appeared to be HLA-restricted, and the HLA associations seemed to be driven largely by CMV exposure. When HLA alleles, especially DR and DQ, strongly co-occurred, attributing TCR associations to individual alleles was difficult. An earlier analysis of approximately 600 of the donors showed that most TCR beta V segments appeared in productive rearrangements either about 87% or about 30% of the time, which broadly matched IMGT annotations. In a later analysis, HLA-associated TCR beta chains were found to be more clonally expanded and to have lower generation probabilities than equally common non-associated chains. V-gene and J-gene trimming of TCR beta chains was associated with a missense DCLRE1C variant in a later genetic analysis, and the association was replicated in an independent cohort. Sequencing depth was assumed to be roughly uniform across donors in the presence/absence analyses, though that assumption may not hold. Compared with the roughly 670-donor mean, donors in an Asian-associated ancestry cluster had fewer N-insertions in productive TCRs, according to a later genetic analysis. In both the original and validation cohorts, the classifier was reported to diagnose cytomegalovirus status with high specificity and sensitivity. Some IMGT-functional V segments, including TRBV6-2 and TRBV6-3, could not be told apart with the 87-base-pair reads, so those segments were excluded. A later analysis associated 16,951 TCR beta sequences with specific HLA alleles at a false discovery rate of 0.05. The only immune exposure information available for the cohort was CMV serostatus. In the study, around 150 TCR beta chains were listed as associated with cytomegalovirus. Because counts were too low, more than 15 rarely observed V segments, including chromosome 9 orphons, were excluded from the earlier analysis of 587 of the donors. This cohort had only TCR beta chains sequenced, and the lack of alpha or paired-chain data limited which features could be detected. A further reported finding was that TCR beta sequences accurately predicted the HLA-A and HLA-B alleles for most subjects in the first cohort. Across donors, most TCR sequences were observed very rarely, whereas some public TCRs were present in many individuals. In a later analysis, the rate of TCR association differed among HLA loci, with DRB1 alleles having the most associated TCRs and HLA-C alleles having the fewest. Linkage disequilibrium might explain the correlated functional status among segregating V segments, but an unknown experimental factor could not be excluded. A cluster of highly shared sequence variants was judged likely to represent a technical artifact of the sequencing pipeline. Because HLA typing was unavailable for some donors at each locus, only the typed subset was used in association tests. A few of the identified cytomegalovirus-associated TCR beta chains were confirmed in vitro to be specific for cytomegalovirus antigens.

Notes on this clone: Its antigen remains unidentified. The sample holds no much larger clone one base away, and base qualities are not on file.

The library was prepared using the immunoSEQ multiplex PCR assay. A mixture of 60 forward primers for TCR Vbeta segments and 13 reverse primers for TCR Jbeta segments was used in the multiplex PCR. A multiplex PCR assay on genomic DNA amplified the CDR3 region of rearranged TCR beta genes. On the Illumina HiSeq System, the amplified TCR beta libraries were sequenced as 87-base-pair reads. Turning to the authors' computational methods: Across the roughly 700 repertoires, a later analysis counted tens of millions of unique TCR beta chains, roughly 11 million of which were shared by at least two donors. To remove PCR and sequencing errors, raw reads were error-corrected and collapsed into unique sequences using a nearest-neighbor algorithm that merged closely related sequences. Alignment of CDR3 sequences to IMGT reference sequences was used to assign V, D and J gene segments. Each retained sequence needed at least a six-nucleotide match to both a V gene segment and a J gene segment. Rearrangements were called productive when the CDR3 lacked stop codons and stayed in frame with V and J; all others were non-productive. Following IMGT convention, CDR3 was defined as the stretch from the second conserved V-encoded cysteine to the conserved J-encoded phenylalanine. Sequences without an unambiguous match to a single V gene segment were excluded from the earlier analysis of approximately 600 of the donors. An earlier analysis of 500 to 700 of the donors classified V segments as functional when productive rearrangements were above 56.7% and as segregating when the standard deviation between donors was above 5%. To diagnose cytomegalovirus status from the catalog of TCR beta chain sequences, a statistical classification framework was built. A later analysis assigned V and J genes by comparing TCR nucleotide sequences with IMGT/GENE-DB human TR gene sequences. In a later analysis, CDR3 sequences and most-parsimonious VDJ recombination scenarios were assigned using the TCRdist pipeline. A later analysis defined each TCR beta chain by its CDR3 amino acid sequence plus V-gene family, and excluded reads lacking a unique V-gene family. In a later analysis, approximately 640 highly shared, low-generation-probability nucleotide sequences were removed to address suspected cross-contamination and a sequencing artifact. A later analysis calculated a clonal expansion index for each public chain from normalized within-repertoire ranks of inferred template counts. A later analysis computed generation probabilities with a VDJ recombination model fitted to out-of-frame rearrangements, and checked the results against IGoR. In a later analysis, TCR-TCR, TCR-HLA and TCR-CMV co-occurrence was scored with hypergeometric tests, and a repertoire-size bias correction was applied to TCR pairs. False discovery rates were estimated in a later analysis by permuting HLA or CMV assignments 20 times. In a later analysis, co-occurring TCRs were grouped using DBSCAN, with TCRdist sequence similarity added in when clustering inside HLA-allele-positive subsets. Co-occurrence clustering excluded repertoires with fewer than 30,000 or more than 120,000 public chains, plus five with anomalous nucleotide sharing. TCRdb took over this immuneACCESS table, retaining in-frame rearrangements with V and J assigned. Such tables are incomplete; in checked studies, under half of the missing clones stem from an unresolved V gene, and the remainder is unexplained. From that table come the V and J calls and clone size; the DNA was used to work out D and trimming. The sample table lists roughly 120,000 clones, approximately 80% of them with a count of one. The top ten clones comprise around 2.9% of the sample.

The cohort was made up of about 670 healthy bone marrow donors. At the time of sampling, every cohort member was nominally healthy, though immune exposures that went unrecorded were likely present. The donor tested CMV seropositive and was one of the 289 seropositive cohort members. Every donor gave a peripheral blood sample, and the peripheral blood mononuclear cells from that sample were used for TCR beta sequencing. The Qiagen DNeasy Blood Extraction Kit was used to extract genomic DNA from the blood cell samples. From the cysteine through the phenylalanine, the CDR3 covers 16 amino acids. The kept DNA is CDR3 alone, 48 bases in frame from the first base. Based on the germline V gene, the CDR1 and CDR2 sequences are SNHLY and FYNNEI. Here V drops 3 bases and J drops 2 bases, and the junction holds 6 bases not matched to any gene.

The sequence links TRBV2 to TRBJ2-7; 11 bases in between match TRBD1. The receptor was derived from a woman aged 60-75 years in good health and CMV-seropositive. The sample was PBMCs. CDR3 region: CASSESPGQGAYEQYF. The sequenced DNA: TGTGCCAGCAGTGAGAGCCCGGGACAGGGGGCCTACGAGCAGTACTTC.